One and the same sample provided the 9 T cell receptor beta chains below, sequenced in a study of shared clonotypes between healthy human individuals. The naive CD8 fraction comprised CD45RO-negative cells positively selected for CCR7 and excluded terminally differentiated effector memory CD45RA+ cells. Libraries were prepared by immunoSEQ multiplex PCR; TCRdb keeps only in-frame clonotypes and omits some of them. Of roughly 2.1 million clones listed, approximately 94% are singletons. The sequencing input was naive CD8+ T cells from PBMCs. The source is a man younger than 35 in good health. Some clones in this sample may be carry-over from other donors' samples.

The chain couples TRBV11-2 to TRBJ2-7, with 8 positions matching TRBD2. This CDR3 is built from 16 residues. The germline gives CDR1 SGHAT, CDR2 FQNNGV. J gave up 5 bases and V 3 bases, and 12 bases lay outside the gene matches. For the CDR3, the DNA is TGTGCCAGCAGCTTCCTTTCCGGGACTAGTGGTGACGAGCAGTACTTC. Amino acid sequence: CASSFLSGTSGDEQYF.

The CDR3 sequence is CAWSGGRFPYWSEQYF. For the CDR3, the DNA is TGTGCCTGGAGTGGTGGCCGTTTCCCGTACTGGAGCGAGCAGTACTTC. The V call is TRBV30, the J call TRBJ2-7; D unresolved. The germline V gene encodes CDR1 GTSNPN and CDR2 SVGIG (reference sequence). This CDR3 is 16 amino acids long. Trimming left V 1 base short and J 6 bases short, with 22 bases between.

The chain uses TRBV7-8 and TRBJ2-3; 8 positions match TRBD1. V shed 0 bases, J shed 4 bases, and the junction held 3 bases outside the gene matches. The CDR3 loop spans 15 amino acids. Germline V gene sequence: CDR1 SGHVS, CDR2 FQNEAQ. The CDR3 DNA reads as TGTGCCAGCAGCTTAGCGAGACAGGGGCCAGATACGCAGTATTTT. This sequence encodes CASSLARQGPDTQYF. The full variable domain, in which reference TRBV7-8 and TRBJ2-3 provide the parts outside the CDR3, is GAGVSQSPRYKVAKRGQDVALRCDPISGHVSLFWYQQALGQGPEFLTYFQNEAQLDKSGLPSDRFFAERPEGSVSTLKIQRTQQEDSAVYLCASSLARQGPDTQYFGPGTRLTVL.

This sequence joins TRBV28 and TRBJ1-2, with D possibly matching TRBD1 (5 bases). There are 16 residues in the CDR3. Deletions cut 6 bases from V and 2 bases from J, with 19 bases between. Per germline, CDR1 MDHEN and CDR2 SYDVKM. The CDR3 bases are TGTGCCAGCAGGCCTTCCCGGGGACGGGGAAACTATGGCTACACCTTC. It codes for CASRPSRGRGNYGYTF.

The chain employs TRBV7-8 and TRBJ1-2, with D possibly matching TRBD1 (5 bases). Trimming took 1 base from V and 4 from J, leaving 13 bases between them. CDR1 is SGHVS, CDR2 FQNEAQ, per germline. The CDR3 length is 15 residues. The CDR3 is CASSLVAQGGYGYTF. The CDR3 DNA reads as TGTGCCAGCAGCTTAGTGGCCCAGGGCGGCTATGGCTACACCTTC. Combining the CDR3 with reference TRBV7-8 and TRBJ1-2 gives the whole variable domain GAGVSQSPRYKVAKRGQDVALRCDPISGHVSLFWYQQALGQGPEFLTYFQNEAQLDKSGLPSDRFFAERPEGSVSTLKIQRTQQEDSAVYLCASSLVAQGGYGYTFGSGTRLTVV.

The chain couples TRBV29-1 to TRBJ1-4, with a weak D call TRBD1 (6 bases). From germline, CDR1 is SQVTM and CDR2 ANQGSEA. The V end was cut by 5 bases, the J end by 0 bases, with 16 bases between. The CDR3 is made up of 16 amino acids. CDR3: CSVTDPDRSTNEKLFF. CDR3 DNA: TGCAGCGTTACCGACCCCGACAGGTCAACTAATGAAAAACTGTTTTTT.

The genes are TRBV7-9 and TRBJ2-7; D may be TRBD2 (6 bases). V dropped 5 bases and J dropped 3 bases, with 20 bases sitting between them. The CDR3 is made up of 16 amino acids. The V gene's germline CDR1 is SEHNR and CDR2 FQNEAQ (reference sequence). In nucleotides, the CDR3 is TGTGCCAGCAGCCGAACTAGCTCACCTCTCTACTACGAGCAGTACTTC. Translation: CASSRTSSPLYYEQYF. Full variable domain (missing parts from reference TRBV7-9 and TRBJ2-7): DTGVSQNPRHKITKRGQNVTFRCDPISEHNRLYWYRQTLGQGPEFLTYFQNEAQLEKSRLLSDRFSAERPKGSFSTLEIQRTEQGDSAMYLCASSRTSSPLYYEQYFGPGTRLTVT.

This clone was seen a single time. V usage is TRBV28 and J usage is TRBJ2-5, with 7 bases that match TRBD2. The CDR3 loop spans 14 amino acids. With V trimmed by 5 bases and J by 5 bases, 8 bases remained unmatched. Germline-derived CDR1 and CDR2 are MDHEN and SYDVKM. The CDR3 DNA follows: TGTGCCAGCAGTCTCGGACTAGTGGGGGAGACCCAGTACTTC. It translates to CASSLGLVGETQYF.

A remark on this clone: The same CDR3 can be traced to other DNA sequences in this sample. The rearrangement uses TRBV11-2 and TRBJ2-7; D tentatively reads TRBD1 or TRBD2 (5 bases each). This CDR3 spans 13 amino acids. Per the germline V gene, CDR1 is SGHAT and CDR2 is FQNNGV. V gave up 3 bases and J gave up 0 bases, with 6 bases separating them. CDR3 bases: TGTGCCAGCAGCTTGGGGACCTCCTACGAGCAGTACTTC. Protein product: CASSLGTSYEQYF.